One sample yielded the 16 T cell receptor beta chains listed below, sequenced in a study of CD8 T cells in ankylosing spondylitis. TCRdb reprocessed the 5' RACE reads via MiXCR and lists one record per CDR3 protein. The table lists over 150,000 distinct CDR3 sequences, 15% to 20% of them singletons. The material sequenced was blood, either unsorted or a sorted T cell fraction (not recorded which). The receptors shown here come from a male donor aged 5 to 29 with ankylosing spondylitis or in good health (not recorded which).

The rearrangement links TRBV7-2 to TRBJ2-7; TRBD1 agrees at 9 bases. V gave up 5 bases and J gave up 5 bases; unmatched junction bases: 4. Germline V gives CDR1 SGHTA, CDR2 FQGNSA. CDR3 length: 13 amino acids. This CDR3 is CASSTRTGDEQYV. For the CDR3, the DNA is TGTGCCAGCAGCACCCGGACAGGGGACGAGCAGTACGTC.

This clonotype was counted at least ten times. The chain recombines TRBV21-1 with TRBJ2-1. TRBV21-1 is noted as a pseudogene. This CDR3 is 11 amino acids long. The CDR3 loop is CASSSRLQQFF. The CDR3 DNA is TGTGCCAGCAGCAGCCGACTCCAGCAGTTCTTC.

There are many counts of this clonotype. The J gene is TRBJ2-7, the V gene TRBV6-5; 8 positions agree with TRBD1. V gave up 6 bases and J gave up 6 bases; unmatched junction bases: 7. Germline V gene lookup returns CDR1 MNHEY and CDR2 SVGAGI. The CDR3 has 13 residues. The CDR3 region has the DNA TGTGCCAGCAGCTACAGGGGGGCCGCCGAGCAGTACTTC. It translates to CASSYRGAAEQYF.

This clonotype was recorded at least ten times. V gene TRBV5-1 combines with J gene TRBJ2-7; D may match TRBD1 or TRBD2 (5 bases each). This CDR3 is built from 13 residues. CDR1 and CDR2 from the germline V gene are SGHRS and YFSETQ. V was cut by 5 bases and J by 6 bases, with 15 bases left in between. The CDR3 reads CASRGTLQSEQYF. The CDR3 DNA sequence: TGCGCCAGCAGAGGGACCCTCCAAAGCGAGCAGTACTTC.

V gene TRBV12-3 or TRBV12-4 combines with J gene TRBJ1-6; D may be TRBD1 (5 bases). The CDR3 loop spans 14 amino acids. Trimming took off 3 bases at V and 8 bases at J, with 11 bases between the two ends. The DNA of the CDR3 is TGTGCCAGCAGTTTGGGGGGAGAATATTCACCCCTCCACTTT. Protein sequence: CASSLGGEYSPLHF.

The table lists this clonotype with many counts. This chain links TRBV25-1 with TRBJ2-5; a weak D match, TRBD1 (6 bases). The CDR3 loop spans 14 amino acids. The ends were cut back, 5 bases at V and 0 bases at J, with 10 bases in the middle. CDR1 and CDR2 from the germline V gene are MGHDK and SYGVNS. The CDR3 region has the DNA TGTGCCAGCAGTTTCGGACAGCACCAAGAGACCCAGTACTTC. It specifies CASSFGQHQETQYF.

This clonotype was detected only a few times. The chain has TRBV29-1 and TRBJ2-5; 9 bases are a match to TRBD1. CDR3 length: 14 residues. Germline V gene sequence: CDR1 SQVTM, CDR2 ANQGSEA. The V gene end was trimmed by 5 bases and the J gene end by 5 bases; junction bases not matched to a gene: 9. CDR3 in DNA: TGCAGCGTTCTCACCGGGACAGGGATGGAGACCCAGTACTTC. Translation: CSVLTGTGMETQYF.

The chain has TRBV6-5 and TRBJ2-1; TRBD1 matches at 7 bases. This CDR3 contains 14 residues. CDR1 is MNHEY and CDR2 is SVGAGI in the germline V gene. Losses at the gene ends were 7 bases for V and 2 bases for J; bases not matched to a gene: 5. The CDR3 region is CASKRQGPYNEQFF. The CDR3 bases are TGTGCCAGCAAGCGACAGGGACCCTACAATGAGCAGTTCTTC.

This clonotype was seen at least ten times. V and J are TRBV5-1 and TRBJ2-3; possible D gene TRBD1, 5 bases. This CDR3 contains 15 residues. In germline, CDR1 is SGHRS, CDR2 YFSETQ. The V end lost 4 bases, the J end lost 4 bases, and 16 bases lay between the germline ends. CDR3 DNA: TGCGCCAGCAGCCCCCGTGGAAGGGGCGCAGATACGCAGTATTTT. It codes for CASSPRGRGADTQYF.

This clonotype was picked up many times. The chain recombines TRBV12-3 or TRBV12-4 with TRBJ2-2; a weak D match, TRBD2 (6 bases). The V and J ends lost 3 bases and 8 bases respectively, with 19 bases between them. This CDR3 spans 16 amino acids. Written as DNA, the CDR3 is TGTGCCAGCAGTTTCACGTCGACTAGTCTTTCGGGGGAGCTGTTTTTT. The encoded protein is CASSFTSTSLSGELFF.

This clonotype was seen repeatedly, ten times or more. The chain is built from TRBV5-1 and TRBJ2-5; 7 bases align to TRBD1. The length of the CDR3 is 13 residues. V lost 4 bases to trimming and J lost 8 bases; unmatched junction nucleotides: 8. CDR1 and CDR2 (germline): SGHRS, YFSETQ. CDR3 sequence reads: CASSVKTGYTQYF. The CDR3 nucleotides are TGCGCCAGCAGCGTGAAGACAGGGTATACCCAGTACTTC.

This clonotype was found many times. This chain uses TRBV5-4 with TRBJ1-2, with a possible D match to TRBD1 (6 bases). V dropped 4 bases and J dropped 4 bases, with 17 bases sitting between them. Germline-derived CDR1 and CDR2 are SGHNT and YYREEE (reference sequence). This CDR3 region has 15 residues. CDR3 sequence reads: CASSRIIQGGYGYTF. CDR3 DNA: TGTGCCAGCAGCAGAATCATACAGGGTGGCTATGGCTACACCTTC.

In its sample, this clonotype was seen a few times. J is TRBJ1-1 and V is TRBV12-3 or TRBV12-4; D is uncertain. The CDR3 sequence is 14 residues long. V shed 3 bases and J shed 5 bases, with 13 bases lying between them. Here the CDR3 reads CASSLGKLGTEAFF. The CDR3 DNA reads TGTGCCAGCAGTTTGGGGAAGCTGGGGACTGAAGCTTTCTTT.

This clonotype was detected only a few times. The V call is TRBV5-8, the J call TRBJ2-1; tentatively, D is TRBD2 (7 bases). Germline CDR1 SGHTS, CDR2 YDEGEE. The CDR3 is 13 residues long. V was trimmed by 3 bases and J by 7 bases, leaving 11 bases between them. The CDR3 coding sequence is TGTGCCAGCAGCTCCGGGGGGCGGAATGAGCAGTTCTTC. This sequence encodes CASSSGGRNEQFF.

The rearrangement links TRBV19 to TRBJ2-1; TRBD1 agrees at 8 bases. V lost 0 bases and J lost 15; bases outside the gene matches: 7. Germline values: CDR1 LNHDA, CDR2 SQIVND (reference sequence). This CDR3 is built from 13 residues. DNA for the CDR3: TGTGCCAGTAGTATAGATAACAGGGGGAAAGCGTTCTTC. It encodes CASSIDNRGKAFF.

The chain links TRBV4-2 to TRBJ1-5; perhaps TRBD1 as D (6 bases). Trimming cost V 0 bases and J 7 bases, with 10 bases left between them. The CDR3 has 14 residues. Germline V gives CDR1 LGHNA, CDR2 YNFKEQ. For the CDR3, the DNA is TGTGCCAGCAGCCAAGAATGGGGGGCCCAGCCCCAGCATTTT. Translated: CASSQEWGAQPQHF.